This T cell receptor beta chain was recovered during a study of blood T cell repertoires in COVID-19. Study details: The United States, Italy and Spain were the sources of the acute and convalescent COVID-19 samples. The cDNA or gDNA used as material had been derived from T cells, B-cell-depleted T cells, or PBMCs.

Per the original methods: Quantification of nucleated cells was approximated via reference gene primer amplification. Repertoires were generated with immunoSEQ multiplex PCR, while TCRdb's copy carries only in-frame clones and drops some. That table gives V, J and clone size, and the DNA gave D and trimming. The sample lists about 400,000 clones, about nine tenths seen once, with 1.4% in the top ten. This clonotype originated in a woman between 25 and 40 years old with active or convalescent COVID-19. The sample taken for sequencing was peripheral blood.

The CDR3 region has the DNA TGCGCCAGCAGTGAGTCGCCCTCCGGGGAGGCTTTCTTT. Translating gives CASSESPSGEAFF. The V and J genes are TRBV10-1 and TRBJ1-1; unclear D gene. V lost 0 bases, J lost 11 bases, and 13 bases lay in between. CDR3 length: 13 amino acids. Looked up from germline, CDR1 is WNHNN and CDR2 is SYGVQD (reference sequence).